The present T cell receptor (beta chain) was sequenced within a study of shared clonotypes between healthy human individuals. This clone was seen only once. The repertoire was sequenced with immunoSEQ multiplex PCR; TCRdb's copy has only in-frame clones and lacks some. Here the sample spans some 470,000 clones, 76% being singletons. Sample: PBMCs. This receptor was obtained from a woman aged 40-49 years in good health. Some clones in this sample may be carry-over from other donors' samples.

The CDR3 spells CAWSRIRTSGFPAYEQYF. Here the CDR3 DNA reads TGTGCCTGGAGTCGCATACGAACTAGCGGGTTTCCCGCCTACGAGCAGTACTTC. The rearrangement uses TRBV30 and TRBJ2-7; 9 bases match TRBD2. V dropped 2 bases and J dropped 2; count of bases not matched to a gene: 16. The CDR3 length is 18 residues. Germline V gene sequence: CDR1 GTSNPN, CDR2 SVGIG (reference sequence).